These 9 T cell receptor beta chains came from one sample sequenced in a study of OX40 agonist ivuxolimab in advanced cancers. The assay was immunoSEQ multiplex PCR, and TCRdb's table has in-frame clones only and misses some. The sample yields around 70,000 clones, approximately 85% seen once. The specimen comprised CD4+ or CD8+ T cells sorted from blood, sampled in a trial of the OX40 agonist ivuxolimab. Every receptor here comes from an adult with an advanced solid tumor such as melanoma, head and neck, liver or kidney cancer.

V usage is TRBV7-2 and J usage is TRBJ1-2; the D is unclear. The CDR3 runs to 12 residues. CDR1 is SGHTA and CDR2 is FQGNSA in the germline V gene. Trimming removed 4 bases at V and 4 bases at J, with 7 bases between. CDR3 sequence (DNA): TGTGCCAGCAGCTGGCCAGCCTATGGCTACACCTTC. Its protein product is CASSWPAYGYTF.

The J gene is TRBJ2-5, the V gene TRBV6-5; D remains ambiguous. Trimming cost V 3 bases and J 5 bases, with 10 bases left between them. From germline, CDR1 is MNHEY and CDR2 SVGAGI. This CDR3 has 13 residues. DNA for the CDR3: TGTGCCAGCAGTTATGGTGAGGTGGAGACCCAGTACTTC. This codes for CASSYGEVETQYF.

The CDR3 loop is CASSLGGTGLGGYTF. In DNA form, the CDR3 reads TGTGCCAGCAGCTTAGGGGGGACAGGGCTGGGTGGCTACACCTTC. The chain uses TRBV7-2 and TRBJ1-2; 9 bases fit TRBD1. After removal of 1 base from V and 7 bases from J, the junction contained 7 bases not matched to a gene. The CDR3 spans 15 residues. CDR1 and CDR2 from the germline V gene are SGHTA and FQGNSA.

The chain couples TRBV7-9 to TRBJ1-2; 8 bases are a match to TRBD1. Germline loops: CDR1 SEHNR, CDR2 FQNEAQ (reference sequence). This CDR3 spans 15 amino acids. V shed 5 bases, J shed 2 bases, and the junction held 7 bases outside the gene matches. The CDR3 here is CASSQGAADNYGYTF. The CDR3 region has the DNA TGTGCCAGCAGCCAGGGGGCAGCAGACAACTATGGCTACACCTTC.

The chain links TRBV5-5 to TRBJ1-5; 11 nucleotides align to TRBD1. CDR1 and CDR2 (germline): SGHKS, YYEKEE (reference sequence). There are 17 residues in the CDR3. The V segment lost 3 bases and the J segment 0 bases; nucleotides outside the gene matches: 5. The DNA for the CDR3 is TGTGCCAGCAGCTCCGGACAGGGGGCGCGTAGCAATCAGCCCCAGCATTTT. It codes for CASSSGQGARSNQPQHF.

The chain carries TRBV2 and TRBJ1-3, with D possibly TRBD1 on 5 matching bases. V was pared by 5 bases and J by 0 bases, with 8 bases between. The CDR3 has 14 residues. From germline, CDR1 is SNHLY and CDR2 FYNNEI. The chain's CDR3 is CASSSDNSGNTIYF. In nucleotides, the CDR3 is TGTGCCAGCAGTTCGGACAACTCTGGAAACACCATATATTTT.

This sequence joins TRBV7-7 and TRBJ2-1; D is possibly TRBD1 (6 bases). The CDR3 is 15 amino acids. Trimming removed 1 base from V and 2 bases from J, with 9 bases in between. Germline V gene lookup returns CDR1 SSHAT and CDR2 FNYEAQ (reference sequence). This chain's CDR3 is CASSLGGQTYNEQFF. DNA of the CDR3: TGTGCCAGCAGCTTAGGTGGACAGACCTACAATGAGCAGTTCTTC.

The rearrangement links TRBV4-1 to TRBJ2-3; 8 nucleotides match TRBD1. Germline CDR1 is MGHRA and CDR2 is YSYEKL. The CDR3 has 17 amino acids. The V segment lost 7 bases and the J segment 2 bases; nucleotides outside the gene matches: 14. The CDR3, as DNA: TGCGCCAGCACCTTAGCCGGGACAGGAGGGCTCACAGATACGCAGTATTTT. It translates to CASTLAGTGGLTDTQYF.

The chain combines TRBV11-3 with TRBJ2-7; D unresolved. In germline, CDR1 is SGHNT, CDR2 YENEEA. The ends were cut back, 3 bases at V and 2 bases at J, with 11 bases in the middle. This CDR3 has 14 amino acids. CDR3 sequence (DNA): TGTGCCAGCAGCTTGGGCAGCAGAGCCTACGAGCAGTACTTC. Translating it yields CASSLGSRAYEQYF.